This T cell receptor beta chain was obtained from a study of CXCR3-negative and CXCR3-positive naive CD8 T cells (dated by TCRdb to between 2017 and 2020). With regard to the full study: In total, 110 million to 150 million TRB reads were obtained, corresponding to roughly 1.5 +/- 0.3 million reads per library. Diversity and physicochemical repertoire analyses covered about a dozen donors pooled from two independent experiments. TRBV-TRBJ cluster analysis included naive subsets from about 5 donors and memory cells from 3 donors.

For every CD8+ T cell subset, about 300,000 cells were flow-sorted straight into RLT lysis buffer, and each subset was sorted in triplicate. Peripheral blood mononuclear cells were isolated from buffy coats using standard density gradient centrifugation. Total RNA was extracted from sorted cells using an RNeasy Mini Kit. In the absence of a count, this clonotype is rated large (0.1 to 1%) from its frequency. What antigen it recognizes has not been identified. Measured from the cysteine to the phenylalanine, the CDR3 is 11 residues long. Nucleotide data are not available. From a lookup of the germline V gene (reference sequence), CDR1 and CDR2 are DFQATT and SNEGSKA. Sequencing took place on a NextSeq 550. The Human TCR Profiling Kit (MiLaboratory) was used to make UMI-labeled 5' RACE TRB cDNA libraries. The full amount of extracted RNA was used for cDNA synthesis, and the full amount of resulting cDNA was used for PCR amplification. The libraries were made side by side, with each library going through the same number of PCR cycles. In the source study's methods: About 50,000 +/- 9,200 unique UMI-labeled TRB cDNA molecules per library were extracted with MIGEC and MiXCR, with at least two reads per UMI required. On average, each library contained approximately 40,000 +/- 10,000 functional in-frame TRB CDR3 nucleotide clonotypes without stop codons. After downsampling to 5000 UMI-labeled TRB molecules per sample, diversity metrics, including normalized Shannon-Wiener and Chao1, were computed in VDJtools. VDJtools was used to calculate clonotype-size-weighted physicochemical properties of the central five CDR3 residues, namely interaction energy, strength, volume and Kidera factor 4. The reads underwent TCRdb reprocessing, giving one record for each CDR3 protein sequence and no DNA. Here the V and J calls rest on TCRdb's processing, not on the authors' analysis. The table for this sample lists some 28,000 distinct CDR3 sequences. Around 9.6% of the sample is in the top ten clones.

General findings and caveats noted by the study authors: CXCR3 expression partially decreased after cryopreservation, so most assays used freshly isolated PBMCs. Because surface CD5, which has been linked to self-reactivity in mice, was comparable between naive subsets, TCR interaction strength was also inferred from TRB CDR3 physicochemical properties. Comparably high repertoire diversity was found in both naive subsets, whereas much lower repertoire diversity was found in memory CD8+ T cells. Similar TRBV-TRBJ usage was shown by naive CXCR3-negative and CXCR3-positive cells from the same donor, whereas distinct patterns were shown by memory cells.

The TCR was taken from a human donor in good health. Some clones in this sample may be carry-over from other donors' samples. The sequence is built from TRBV20-1 and TRBJ2-1; TCRdb names TRBD2, which stays unverified in the absence of DNA. Sequencing was performed on memory CD8+ T cells from blood. Taken with the paper, the label for cell subset or site translates to: conventional CD8+ memory T cells (TMEM), sorted as controls. The CDR3 protein sequence reads: CSAREEDEQFF.